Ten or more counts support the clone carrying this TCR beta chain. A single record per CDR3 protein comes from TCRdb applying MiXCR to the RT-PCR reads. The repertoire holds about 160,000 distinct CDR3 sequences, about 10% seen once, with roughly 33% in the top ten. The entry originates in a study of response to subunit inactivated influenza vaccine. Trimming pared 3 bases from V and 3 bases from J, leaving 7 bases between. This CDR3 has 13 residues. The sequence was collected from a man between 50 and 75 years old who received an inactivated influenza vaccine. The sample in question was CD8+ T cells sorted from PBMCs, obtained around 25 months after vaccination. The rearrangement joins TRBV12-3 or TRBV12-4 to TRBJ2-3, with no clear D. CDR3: CASSFLGTDTQYF. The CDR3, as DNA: TGTGCCAGCAGTTTTCTGGGAACAGATACGCAGTATTTT.